These 14 T cell receptor beta chains came from one sample sequenced in a study of blood T cells in healthy people across ages. It was with a sample-barcoded 5' primer and a J-beta primer mix that a second PCR of about 7 to 12 cycles was run. TCRdb independently ran MiXCR on the 5' RACE reads; one entry per CDR3 protein. This sample has approximately 1,000,000 distinct CDR3 sequences, with roughly 45% found just once. Sequencing used blood. These receptors were taken from a woman in her sixties in good health.

Worth noting for this clonotype: This sequence may be a read error, since a much larger clone differs from it by one base. The chain links TRBV29-1 to TRBJ2-7; a possible D gene is TRBD2 (5 bases). The CDR3 consists of 13 residues. Per germline, CDR1 SQVTM and CDR2 ANQGSEA. The CDR3 DNA reads as TGCAGCTTCGAGGGTCCGGCCGTGGGAGAGCGGTACTTC. It is translated as CSFEGPAVGERYF.

The chain combines TRBV11-2 with TRBJ2-3, with 8 bases aligning to TRBD2. With V trimmed by 4 bases and J by 8 bases, 2 bases remained unmatched. In germline, CDR1 is SGHAT, CDR2 FQNNGV. The CDR3 length is 12 residues. Here the CDR3 DNA reads TGTGCCAGCAGCTGGCGGGAGGTTACGCAGTATTTT. This translates into CASSWREVTQYF.

The chain uses TRBV6-5 and TRBJ2-7; TRBD2 agrees at 8 bases. The junction had 5 bases not matched to a gene; V was cut back by 7 bases and J by 3 bases. Germline-derived CDR1 and CDR2 are MNHEY and SVGAGI. This CDR3 has 13 residues. The CDR3 coding sequence is TGTGCCAGCAAACTAGCGGAGAACTACGAGCAGTACTTC. Translation gives CASKLAENYEQYF.

The chain is built from TRBV12-3 or TRBV12-4 and TRBJ1-1; 7 bases line up with TRBD1. The CDR3 runs 16 residues. The J segment lost 0 bases and the V segment lost 4 bases, leaving 8 bases of the junction unmatched. The chain's CDR3 is CASSSRGTVLNTEAFF. The DNA for the CDR3 is TGTGCCAGCAGTTCCCGGGGGACAGTTTTGAACACTGAAGCTTTCTTT.

The chain employs TRBV6-1 and TRBJ2-7, with TRBD2 matching over 11 bases. Germline V CDR1 and CDR2: MNHNS, SASEGT. J was trimmed by 1 base and V by 5 bases; bases with no gene match: 19. CDR3 length: 20 amino acids. The CDR3 loop reads CASSLGLAGGPTRDSYEQYF. DNA of the CDR3: TGTGCCAGCAGTCTAGGTTTAGCGGGAGGGCCGACTCGGGATTCCTACGAGCAGTACTTC.

The rearrangement links TRBV20-1 to TRBJ2-1; D remains unclear. The length of the CDR3 is 12 residues. CDR1 and CDR2 (germline): DFQATT, SNEGSKA (reference sequence). Deletions cut 5 bases from V and 7 bases from J, with 12 bases between. The CDR3, as DNA: TGCAGTGCTCCCGGATATAGGAATGAGCAGTTCTTC. Protein product: CSAPGYRNEQFF.

The chain combines TRBV12-3 or TRBV12-4 with TRBJ2-2, with D hard to call. The CDR3 extends over 13 amino acids. The V and J ends lost 8 bases and 7 bases respectively, with 14 bases between them. In nucleotides, the CDR3 is TGTGCCAGCGTGGACCGAAGGAGCGGGGAGCTGTTTTTT. Encoded protein: CASVDRRSGELFF.

This clonotype was recorded once. The rearrangement links TRBV11-2 to TRBJ2-4; 7 bases are shared with TRBD2. The J call may not be correct, given that the DNA end is closer to TRBJ2-7. Germline-derived CDR1 and CDR2 are SGHAT and FQNNGV. CDR3 length: 17 amino acids. CDR3 in amino acids: CASSPVVLAEKSYEQYF. CDR3 sequence (DNA): TGTGCCAGCAGCCCGGTGGTTCTAGCGGAGAAGTCCTACGAGCAGTACTTC.

The gene calls are TRBV5-1 and TRBJ1-5; 7 nucleotides match TRBD1. Germline V gives CDR1 SGHRS, CDR2 YFSETQ. Unmatched junction bases numbered 12, after V lost 4 bases and J lost 5 bases. CDR3 size: 16 residues. The CDR3: CASSEGSGTGDQPQHF. CDR3 nucleotide sequence: TGCGCCAGCAGCGAAGGATCAGGAACAGGGGATCAGCCCCAGCATTTT.

V is TRBV9 and J is TRBJ2-7; D is ambiguous. Germline V gene sequence: CDR1 SGDLS, CDR2 YYNGEE. The CDR3 has 16 amino acids. Between the trimmed V and J ends, which lost 3 bases and 0 bases, there was a span of 16 bases. CDR3 protein: CASSAPSQYSSYEQYF. The CDR3 coding sequence is TGTGCCAGCAGCGCCCCATCACAGTATAGCTCCTACGAGCAGTACTTC.

The chain employs TRBV21-1 and TRBJ2-7; TRBD1, the D gene given by the table, was not confirmed from the DNA. TRBV21-1 is listed as a pseudogene. The CDR3 runs to 16 residues. The CDR3 is CAGSKGVSDTGYEQYF. CDR3 DNA: TGTGCCGGCAGCAAAGGAGTATCGGACACCGGCTACGAGCAGTACTTC.

This clonotype was seen a handful of times. This chain connects TRBV4-1 to TRBJ1-2, with TRBD1 matching 9 bases. Unmatched junction bases numbered 11, after V lost 1 base and J lost 8 bases. This CDR3 region has 16 residues. CDR1 is MGHRA and CDR2 is YSYEKL in the germline V gene. The chain's CDR3 is CASSQAGTGNFAGYTF. In DNA, the CDR3 is TGCGCCAGCAGCCAAGCCGGGACAGGGAATTTCGCCGGCTACACCTTC.

The chain carries TRBV5-1 and TRBJ1-2; unclear D gene. Germline CDR1 is SGHRS and CDR2 is YFSETQ. V dropped 6 bases and J dropped 4 bases, with 16 bases sitting between them. This CDR3 contains 14 residues. CDR3 amino acids: CASTDPGDPYGYTF. The CDR3 DNA is TGCGCCAGCACCGACCCCGGGGATCCCTATGGCTACACCTTC.

This clonotype appeared a few times. This chain links TRBV27 with TRBJ1-2; D remains unclear. Germline loops: CDR1 MNHEY, CDR2 SMNVEV (reference sequence). CDR3 length equals 13 residues. V was clipped by 5 bases and J by 4 bases, with 11 bases between them. CDR3 sequence (DNA): TGTGCCAGCAGTAAATCGACAAGCTATGGCTACACCTTC. Its protein product is CASSKSTSYGYTF.